This is a list of T cell receptor beta chains from one sample in a study of blood T cell repertoires in COVID-19. Measured with immunoSEQ multiplex PCR; TCRdb has only the in-frame clones, and not every one. The sample contains just over 95,000 clones, over 70% of which appear only once. Sample: peripheral blood. These receptors came from a man aged 60-69 years with acute or convalescent COVID-19. Each CDR3 is given without its conserved first and last residue.

V gene,J gene,CDR3 protein
TRBV4-2,TRBJ1-2,ASSQDAGNYGYT
TRBV25-1,TRBJ2-7,ASSEGEGTSGAYEQY
TRBV30,TRBJ1-1,AQWRVGGEAF
TRBV10-1,TRBJ2-3,ASSPGQLPSTDTQY
TRBV7-2,TRBJ1-3,ASSPYRASGNTIY
TRBV5-4,TRBJ1-2,ASRKAAGLNYGYT
TRBV11-2,TRBJ1-2,ASSLVEGAGGYT
TRBV15,TRBJ2-1,ATRTGQGVHNEQF
TRBV10-3,TRBJ2-3,AISDSPSGSSTDTQY
TRBV6-4,TRBJ2-1,ASKLAGDSYNEQF
TRBV29-1,TRBJ1-2,SVLMGTGHGYT
TRBV18,TRBJ2-2,ASSPQGSGPNTGELF
TRBV19,TRBJ2-4,ASVEGNDAKNIQY